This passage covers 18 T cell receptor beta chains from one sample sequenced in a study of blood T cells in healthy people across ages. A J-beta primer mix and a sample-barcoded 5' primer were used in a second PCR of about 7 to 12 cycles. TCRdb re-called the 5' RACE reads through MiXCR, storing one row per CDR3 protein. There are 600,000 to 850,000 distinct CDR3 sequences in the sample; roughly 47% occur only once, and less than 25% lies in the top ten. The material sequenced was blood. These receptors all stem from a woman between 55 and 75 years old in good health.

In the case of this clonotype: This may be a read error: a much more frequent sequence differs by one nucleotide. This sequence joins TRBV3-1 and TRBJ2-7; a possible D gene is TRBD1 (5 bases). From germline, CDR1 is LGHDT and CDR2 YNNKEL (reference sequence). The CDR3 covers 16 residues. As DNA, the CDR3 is TGTGCCTGCAGCCCTAAAACAGGCGGAAGCTCCTACGAGCAGTACTTC. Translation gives CACSPKTGGSSYEQYF.

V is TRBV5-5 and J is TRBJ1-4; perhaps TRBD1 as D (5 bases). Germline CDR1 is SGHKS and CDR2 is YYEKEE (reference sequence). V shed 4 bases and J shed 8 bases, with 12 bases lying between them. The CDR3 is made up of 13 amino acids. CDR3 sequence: CASSPGPLEKLFF. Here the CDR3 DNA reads TGTGCCAGCAGCCCGGGACCTTTAGAAAAACTGTTTTTT.

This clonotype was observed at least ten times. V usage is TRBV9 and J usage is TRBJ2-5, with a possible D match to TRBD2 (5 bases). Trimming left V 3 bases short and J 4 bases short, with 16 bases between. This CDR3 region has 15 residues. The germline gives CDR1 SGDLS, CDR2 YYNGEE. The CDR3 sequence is CASSAGISSGETQYF. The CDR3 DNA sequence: TGTGCCAGCAGCGCCGGGATTTCCAGCGGAGAGACCCAGTACTTC.

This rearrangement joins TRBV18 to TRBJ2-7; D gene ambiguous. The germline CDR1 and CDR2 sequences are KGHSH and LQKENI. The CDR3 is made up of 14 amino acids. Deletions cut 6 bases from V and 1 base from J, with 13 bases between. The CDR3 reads CASSPRKVSYEQYF. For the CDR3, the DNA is TGTGCCAGCTCGCCAAGAAAGGTATCCTACGAGCAGTACTTC.

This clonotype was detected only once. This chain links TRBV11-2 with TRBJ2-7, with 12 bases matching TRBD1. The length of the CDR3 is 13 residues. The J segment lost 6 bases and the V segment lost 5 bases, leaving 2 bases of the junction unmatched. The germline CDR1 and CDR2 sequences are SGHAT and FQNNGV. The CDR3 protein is CASSGTGGAEQYF. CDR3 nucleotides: TGTGCCAGCAGCGGGACAGGGGGCGCCGAGCAGTACTTC. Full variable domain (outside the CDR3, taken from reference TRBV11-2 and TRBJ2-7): EAGVAQSPRYKIIEKRQSVAFWCNPISGHATLYWYQQILGQGPKLLIQFQNNGVVDDSQLPKDRFSAERLKGVDSTLKIQPAKLEDSAVYLCASSGTGGAEQYFGPGTRLTVT.

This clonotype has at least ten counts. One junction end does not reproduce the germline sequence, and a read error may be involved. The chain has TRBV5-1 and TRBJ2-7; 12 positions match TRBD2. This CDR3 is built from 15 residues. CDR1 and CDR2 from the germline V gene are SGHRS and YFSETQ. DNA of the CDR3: TGTGCCAGCAGTGTGGGACTAGCGGGTTCCTACGAGCAGTACTTC. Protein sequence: CASSVGLAGSYEQYF.

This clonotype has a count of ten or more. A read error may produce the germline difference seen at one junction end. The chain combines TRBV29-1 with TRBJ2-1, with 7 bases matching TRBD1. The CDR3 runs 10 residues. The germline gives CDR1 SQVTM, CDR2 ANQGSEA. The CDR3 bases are TGCAGCGTCGAAGGACAGGTGCAGTTCTTC. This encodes CSVEGQVQFF.

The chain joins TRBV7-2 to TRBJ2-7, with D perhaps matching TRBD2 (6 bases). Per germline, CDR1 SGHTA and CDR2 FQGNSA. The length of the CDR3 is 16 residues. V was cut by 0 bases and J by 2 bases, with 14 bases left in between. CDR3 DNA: TGTGCCAGCAGCTTAGCGTCGGCAGGGAGGACCTACGAGCAGTACTTC. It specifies CASSLASAGRTYEQYF.

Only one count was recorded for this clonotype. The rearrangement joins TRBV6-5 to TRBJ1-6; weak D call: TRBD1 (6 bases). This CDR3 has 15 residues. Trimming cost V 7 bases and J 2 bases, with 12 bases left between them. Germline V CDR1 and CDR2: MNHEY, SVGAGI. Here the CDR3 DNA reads TGTGCCAGCACTAGGACAGCGACCTATAATTCACCCCTCCACTTT. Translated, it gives CASTRTATYNSPLHF.

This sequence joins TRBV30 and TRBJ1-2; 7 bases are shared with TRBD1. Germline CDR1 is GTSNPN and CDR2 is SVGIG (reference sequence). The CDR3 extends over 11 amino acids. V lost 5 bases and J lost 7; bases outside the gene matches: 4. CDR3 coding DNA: TGTGCCTGGTCAACAGGGGTTGGCTACACCTTC. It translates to CAWSTGVGYTF.

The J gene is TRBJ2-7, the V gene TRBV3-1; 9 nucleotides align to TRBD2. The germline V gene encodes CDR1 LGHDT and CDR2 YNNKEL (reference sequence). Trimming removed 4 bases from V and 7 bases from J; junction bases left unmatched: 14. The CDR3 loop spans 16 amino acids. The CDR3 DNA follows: TGTGCCAGCAGCCGCGGTGGCGGGGGGGTCCACAATGAGCAGTACTTC. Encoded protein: CASSRGGGGVHNEQYF.

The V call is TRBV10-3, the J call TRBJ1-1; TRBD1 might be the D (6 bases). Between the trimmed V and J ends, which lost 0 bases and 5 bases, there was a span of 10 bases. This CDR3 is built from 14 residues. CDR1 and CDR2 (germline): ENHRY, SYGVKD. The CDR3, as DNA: TGTGCCATCAGTGAGTCAGGGGGTCGGACTGAAGCTTTCTTT. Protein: CAISESGGRTEAFF.

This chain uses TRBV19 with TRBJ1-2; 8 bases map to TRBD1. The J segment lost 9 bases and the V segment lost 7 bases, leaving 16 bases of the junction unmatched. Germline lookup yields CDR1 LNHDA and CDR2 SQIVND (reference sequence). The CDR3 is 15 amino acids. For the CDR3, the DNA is TGTGCCAGTACTTTTGAATTCCGGGACAGGACGCGCTACACCTTC. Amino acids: CASTFEFRDRTRYTF.

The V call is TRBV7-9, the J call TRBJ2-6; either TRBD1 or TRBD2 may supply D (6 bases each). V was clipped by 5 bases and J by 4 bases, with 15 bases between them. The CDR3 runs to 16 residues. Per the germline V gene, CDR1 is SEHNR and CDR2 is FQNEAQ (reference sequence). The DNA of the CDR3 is TGTGCCAGCAGCCCGGGACTGGGGGCCGGGGCCAACGTCCTGACTTTC. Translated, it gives CASSPGLGAGANVLTF.

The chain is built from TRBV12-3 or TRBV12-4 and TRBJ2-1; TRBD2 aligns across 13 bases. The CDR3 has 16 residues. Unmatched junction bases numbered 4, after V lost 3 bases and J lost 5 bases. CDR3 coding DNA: TGTGCCAGCAGTTTCACTAGCGGGGGGGGGAACAATGAGCAGTTCTTC. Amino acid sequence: CASSFTSGGGNNEQFF.

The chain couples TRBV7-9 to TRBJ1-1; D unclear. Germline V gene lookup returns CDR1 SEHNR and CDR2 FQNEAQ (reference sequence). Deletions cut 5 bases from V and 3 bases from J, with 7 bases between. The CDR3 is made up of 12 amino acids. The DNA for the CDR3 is TGTGCCAGCAGCCGAGCCCACACTGAAGCTTTCTTT. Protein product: CASSRAHTEAFF.

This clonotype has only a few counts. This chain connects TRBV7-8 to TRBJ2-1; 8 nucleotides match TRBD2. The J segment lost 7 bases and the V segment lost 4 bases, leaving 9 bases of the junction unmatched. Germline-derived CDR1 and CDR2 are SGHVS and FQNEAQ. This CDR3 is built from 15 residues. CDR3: CASSSQRESVNEQFF. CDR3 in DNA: TGTGCCAGCAGCTCCCAGCGGGAGTCGGTAAATGAGCAGTTCTTC.

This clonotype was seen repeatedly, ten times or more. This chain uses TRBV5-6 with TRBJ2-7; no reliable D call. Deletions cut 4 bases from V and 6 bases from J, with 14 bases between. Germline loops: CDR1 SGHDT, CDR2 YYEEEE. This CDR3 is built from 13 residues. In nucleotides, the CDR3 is TGTGCCAGCAGCGCGTCCTTCAGTCTCGAGCAGTACTTC. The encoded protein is CASSASFSLEQYF. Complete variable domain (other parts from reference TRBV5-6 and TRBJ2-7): DAGVTQSPTHLIKTRGQQVTLRCSPKSGHDTVSWYQQALGQGPQFIFQYYEEEERQRGNFPDRFSGHQFPNYSSELNVNALLLGDSALYLCASSASFSLEQYFGPGTRLTVT.